This TCR beta chain came from a study of T cell responses to AZD1222 COVID-19 vaccine. Broader study findings: Spike as a whole was targeted by vaccine-associated CD4 TCRs, dominant at 160-218 and 743-854. White British ancestry dominated among donors, who included more females, and clonal diversity was possibly underestimated. Without day 14 samples, only post-peak T cell repertoires were studied. Only six or seven AZD1222 recipients were seropositive at baseline.

About this clone itself: The antigen is not known.

From germline, CDR1 is SGHNT and CDR2 YENEEA. This CDR3 has 15 residues. V shed 3 bases, J shed 4 bases, and the junction held 5 bases outside the gene matches. Libraries were prepared by immunoSEQ multiplex PCR; TCRdb keeps only in-frame clonotypes and omits some of them. This table holds fewer than 90,000 clones, 86% found once. J is TRBJ2-1 and V is TRBV11-3, with 8 bases fitting TRBD1. The sequenced sample was peripheral blood, obtained 28 days after the second AZD1222 dose. The sequence was collected from an adult who received the AZD1222 COVID-19 vaccine. CDR3 sequence (DNA): TGTGCCAGCAGCTTTGGACAGGGACCATACAATGAGCAGTTCTTC. Its protein is CASSFGQGPYNEQFF.